This TCR beta chain was documented in a study of regulatory T cells in long-lasting Graves disease. Time point given: persistent/refractory GD, antithyroid drugs over 5 years with positive TRAb. Making the TCR library involved RNA that had been extracted from PBMCs. Study outcomes and limitations: Sampling was limited to peripheral blood rather than thyroid tissue.

Arm-PCR with iRepertoire HTBI primers amplified the CDR3 regions for these TCR beta libraries. MiXCR, applied by TCRdb to the multiplex PCR reads, yields one record per CDR3 protein. The top ten hold less than 9% of the sample, which has about 470,000 distinct CDR3 sequences, 20% seen once. The CDR3 runs to 15 residues. With 1 base removed from V and 1 base from J, the gap between germline ends came to 7 bases. From germline, CDR1 is LGHNA and CDR2 YNFKEQ. This clonotype was detected a few times. Its antigen remains unidentified. This TCR came from a female donor with Graves disease. The material sequenced was peripheral blood mononuclear cells (PBMCs), taken when the disease was refractory, from a patient treated with antithyroid drugs. This chain joins TRBV4-2 and TRBJ1-4; D unresolved. CDR3 loop: CASSQGSGTNEKLFF. The CDR3 DNA sequence: TGTGCCAGCAGCCAAGGATCTGGAACTAATGAAAAACTGTTTTTT.